This T cell receptor beta chain was identified during a study of T cells after yellow fever vaccination. V dropped 0 bases and J dropped 6 bases, with 15 bases sitting between them. The CDR3 has 16 residues. CDR1 and CDR2 from the germline V gene are MNHEY and SVGEGT. MiXCR, run by TCRdb on the 5' RACE reads, gives a single entry per CDR3 protein. The table shows 300,000 or so distinct CDR3 sequences, with approximately 4.2% occurring only once. To note about this clonotype: Its cognate antigen is unknown.

Study-wide results and limits: A faster peak, day 5 versus 15, was reached by the weaker secondary response.

The source is a man aged 18-30 years who received the YFV17D yellow fever vaccine. The chain joins TRBV6-2 or TRBV6-3 to TRBJ1-5; D remains ambiguous. Specimen: PBMCs, collected 5 days after the yellow fever booster vaccination. CDR3 sequence reads: CASSYSGLSSSQPQHF. The CDR3 DNA follows: TGTGCCAGCAGTTACTCAGGGCTCTCCTCTTCTCAGCCCCAGCATTTT.